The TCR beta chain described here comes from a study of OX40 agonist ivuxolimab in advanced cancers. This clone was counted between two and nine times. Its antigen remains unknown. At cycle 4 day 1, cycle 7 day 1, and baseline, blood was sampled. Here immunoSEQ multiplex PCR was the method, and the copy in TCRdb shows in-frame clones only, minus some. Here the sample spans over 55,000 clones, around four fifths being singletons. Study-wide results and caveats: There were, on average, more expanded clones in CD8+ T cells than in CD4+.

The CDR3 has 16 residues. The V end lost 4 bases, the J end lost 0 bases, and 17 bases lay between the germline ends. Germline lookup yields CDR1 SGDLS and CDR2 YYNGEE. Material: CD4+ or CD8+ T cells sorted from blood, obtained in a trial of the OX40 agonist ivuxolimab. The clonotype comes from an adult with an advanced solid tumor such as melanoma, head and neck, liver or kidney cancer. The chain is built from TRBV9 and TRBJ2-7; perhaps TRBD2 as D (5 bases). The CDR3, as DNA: TGTGCCAGCAGCCCTCGAAGCGGAACCGTCTCCTACGAGCAGTACTTC. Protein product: CASSPRSGTVSYEQYF.